The 27 T cell receptor beta chains below all came from one sample that was sequenced in a study of spatial heterogeneity in lung cancer. A single record per CDR3 protein comes from TCRdb applying MiXCR to the 5' RACE reads. The profile shows tens of thousands of distinct CDR3 sequences, 6.5% to 9.5% of them singletons. Documented time point: sample taken at primary tumor resection. The input material, whole RNA from tumor, nontumor lung or frozen PBMC, was sequenced unsorted. The sequenced sample was PBMCs, obtained at surgery. The receptor set was obtained from a male donor with early-stage non-small cell lung cancer.

This clonotype was recorded many times. V is TRBV7-2 and J is TRBJ2-2; D uncertain. This CDR3 contains 14 residues. V lost 1 base and J lost 7, with 10 bases in between. Germline V gives CDR1 SGHTA, CDR2 FQGNSA. This CDR3 reads CASSLGANDGELFF. Here the CDR3 DNA reads TGTGCCAGCAGCTTAGGGGCCAATGACGGGGAGCTGTTTTTT.

The sample holds many counts of this clonotype. The DNA for the CDR3 is TGTGCCAGCCACGACCCGGGACAGGGGGCTTTAGGCTACACCTTC. Protein sequence: CASHDPGQGALGYTF. V is TRBV3-1 and J is TRBJ1-2; 12 bases agree with TRBD1. Trimming took 8 bases from V and 8 from J; bases not matched to a gene: 12. The CDR3 consists of 15 residues. The germline CDR1 and CDR2 sequences are LGHDT and YNNKEL (reference sequence). Full variable domain (outside the CDR3, taken from reference TRBV3-1 and TRBJ1-2): DTAVSQTPKYLVTQMGNDKSIKCEQNLGHDTMYWYKQDSKKFLKIMFSYNNKELIINETVPNRFSPKSPDKAHLNLHINSLELGDSAVYFCASHDPGQGALGYTFGSGTRLTVV.

The chain couples TRBV29-1 to TRBJ2-7, with a tentative D call TRBD1 (5 bases). The length of the CDR3 is 11 residues. V was trimmed by 2 bases and J by 3 bases, leaving 5 bases between them. CDR1 and CDR2 from the germline V gene are SQVTM and ANQGSEA. The CDR3 loop is CSVERGYEQYF. CDR3 sequence (DNA): TGCAGCGTTGAAAGGGGCTACGAGCAGTACTTC.

This clonotype is labeled as medium-sized (0.01 to 0.1%). CDR3 DNA: TGCAGCGTTGAAGTCTCGGGACACACCGGGGAGCTGTTTTTT. It is translated as CSVEVSGHTGELFF. The rearrangement links TRBV29-1 to TRBJ2-2; D tentatively reads TRBD1 or TRBD2 (5 bases each). Germline V CDR1 and CDR2: SQVTM, ANQGSEA. V dropped 1 base and J dropped 3 bases, with 9 bases sitting between them. CDR3 size: 14 residues.

This clonotype was counted only a few times. One junction end disagrees with the germline gene, perhaps due to a read error. The gene calls are TRBV12-3 or TRBV12-4 and TRBJ1-1, with D uncertain. The CDR3 is 12 residues long. DNA for the CDR3: TGTGCCAGCAGTTTCCCCAATTTGTGGCCCTACTTT. Encoded protein: CASSFPNLWPYF.

This clonotype showed up many times. J is TRBJ1-6 and V is TRBV6-5; 7 bases are shared with TRBD1. The V gene end was trimmed by 4 bases and the J gene end by 10 bases; junction bases not matched to a gene: 4. The CDR3 has 13 residues. The germline V gene encodes CDR1 MNHEY and CDR2 SVGAGI. The CDR3 loop is CASSSRQGSPLHF. CDR3 bases: TGTGCCAGCAGTTCACGACAGGGCTCACCCCTCCACTTT.

The gene calls are TRBV20-1 and TRBJ2-3; tentative D call: TRBD2 (6 bases). Germline V gene data show CDR1 as DFQATT and CDR2 as SNEGSKA (reference sequence). The CDR3 sequence is 16 residues long. Between the trimmed V and J ends, which lost 2 bases and 0 bases, there was a span of 15 bases. The DNA for the CDR3 is TGCAGTGCTAGACCATCTCTAGCGCCGAGCACAGATACGCAGTATTTT. Translation: CSARPSLAPSTDTQYF.

The chain is built from TRBV7-2 and TRBJ1-4; the D gene is possibly TRBD1 (5 bases). The CDR3 has 14 amino acids. V lost 4 bases, J lost 4 bases, and 10 bases lay in between. Germline CDR1 SGHTA, CDR2 FQGNSA. The CDR3 DNA follows: TGTGCCAGCAGCTCTCAGGGTCATAATGAAAAACTGTTTTTT. This codes for CASSSQGHNEKLFF.

The chain recombines TRBV6-2 or TRBV6-3 with TRBJ2-1, with TRBD1 as a possible D gene (6 bases). Germline values: CDR1 MNHEY, CDR2 SVGEGT. This CDR3 has 14 residues. Trimming removed 4 bases at V and 2 bases at J, with 9 bases between. CDR3 sequence (DNA): TGTGCCAGCAGTTTAGGGGGTACCTACAATGAGCAGTTCTTC. Its protein is CASSLGGTYNEQFF.

By share, this clonotype counts as medium-sized. The rearrangement uses TRBV30 and TRBJ2-1, with TRBD2 matching 9 bases. The germline CDR1 and CDR2 sequences are GTSNPN and SVGIG (reference sequence). Germline trimming cut 2 bases from V and 13 bases from J; bases unmatched to any gene: 3. This CDR3 is built from 11 residues. As DNA, the CDR3 is TGTGCCTGGAGTTTAGCGGGAGCCCAGTTCTTC. Protein: CAWSLAGAQFF.

This clonotype was seen many times. V gene TRBV28 combines with J gene TRBJ1-2; a weak D match, TRBD1 (5 bases). This CDR3 contains 13 residues. Per the germline V gene, CDR1 is MDHEN and CDR2 is SYDVKM. Trimming left V 5 bases short and J 5 bases short, with 12 bases between. CDR3 in amino acids: CASSPGGGYGYTF. The CDR3 nucleotides read TGTGCCAGCAGTCCCGGGGGAGGGTATGGCTACACCTTC.

This clonotype occurred many times. The rearrangement links TRBV23-1 to TRBJ2-1, with 8 bases lining up with TRBD2. TRBV23-1 is labeled an ORF, and its function is uncertain. The V gene end was trimmed by 0 bases and the J gene end by 10 bases; junction bases not matched to a gene: 8. CDR3 length: 15 amino acids. This chain's CDR3 is CASSQSPERGREQFF. DNA of the CDR3: TGCGCCAGCAGTCAATCCCCCGAGCGGGGGAGAGAGCAGTTCTTC.

This sequence joins TRBV10-3 and TRBJ1-1; D gene unclear. Germline CDR1 ENHRY, CDR2 SYGVKD. CDR3 size: 14 residues. Between the trimmed V and J ends, which lost 6 bases and 0 bases, there was a span of 11 bases. The CDR3 coding sequence is TGTGCCATCAGGGCCGAGCTGTTGAACACTGAAGCTTTCTTT. It specifies CAIRAELLNTEAFF.

This clonotype has at least ten counts. V and J are TRBV29-1 and TRBJ1-2; D remains unclear. V was trimmed by 0 bases and J by 2 bases, leaving 10 bases between them. The CDR3 is 14 residues long. Germline values: CDR1 SQVTM, CDR2 ANQGSEA. The DNA of the CDR3 is TGCAGCGTTGAAGATCCGAGGAGAAACTATGGCTACACCTTC. Translating it yields CSVEDPRRNYGYTF.

This clonotype has a handful of counts. This chain uses TRBV7-2 with TRBJ2-3; 7 bases map to TRBD2. CDR3 size: 14 residues. Unmatched junction bases numbered 7, after V lost 4 bases and J lost 6 bases. Germline loops: CDR1 SGHTA, CDR2 FQGNSA. CDR3 DNA: TGTGCCAGCAGCTCAAGAACTAGCGAGGATACGCAGTATTTT. Protein: CASSSRTSEDTQYF.

In its sample, this clonotype was seen many times. The chain joins TRBV20-1 to TRBJ2-7; TRBD2 agrees at 10 bases. CDR1 and CDR2 from the germline V gene are DFQATT and SNEGSKA (reference sequence). The V and J ends lost 7 bases and 3 bases, in that order; junction bases with no gene match: 6. The CDR3 covers 13 residues. The chain's CDR3 is CSVLAGADYEQYF. DNA for the CDR3: TGCAGTGTCCTAGCGGGGGCGGACTACGAGCAGTACTTC.

This clonotype was found many times. This rearrangement joins TRBV7-8 to TRBJ1-1; D not certain. This CDR3 has 14 residues. V dropped 2 bases and J dropped 2 bases, with 9 bases sitting between them. The V gene's germline CDR1 is SGHVS and CDR2 FQNEAQ. CDR3 DNA: TGTGCCAGCAGCTTAACCGAGGCAAACACTGAAGCTTTCTTT. Its protein is CASSLTEANTEAFF.

About this clonotype itself: The CDR3 does not end in the conserved phenylalanine or tryptophan, so this is likely a read error. V is TRBV11-3 and J is TRBJ2-3, with TRBD2 matching 7 bases. CDR1 and CDR2 from the germline V gene are SGHNT and YENEEA. The CDR3 loop spans 16 amino acids. Losses at the gene ends were 1 base for V and 2 bases for J; bases not matched to a gene: 6. This chain's CDR3 is CASSLVRGEPTDTQYI. The CDR3 DNA is TGTGCCAGCAGCTTAGTTCGGGGGGAGCCCACAGATACGCAGTATATT.

This clonotype was seen at least ten times. The chain carries TRBV20-1 and TRBJ2-5, with 10 bases lining up with TRBD2. The CDR3 sequence is 14 residues long. Germline trimming cut 6 bases from V and 2 bases from J; bases unmatched to any gene: 6. Germline values: CDR1 DFQATT, CDR2 SNEGSKA (reference sequence). CDR3: CSAKRTSGQETQYF. DNA for the CDR3: TGCAGTGCCAAGCGGACTAGCGGACAAGAGACCCAGTACTTC.

This clonotype was recorded at least ten times. This chain joins TRBV9 and TRBJ1-1; weak D call: TRBD1 (6 bases). CDR3 length equals 14 residues. V lost 4 bases and J lost 4, with 14 bases in between. CDR1 and CDR2 from the germline V gene are SGDLS and YYNGEE. Written as DNA, the CDR3 is TGTGCCAGCAGCCCTTTGGTGGGGGCCACTGAAGCTTTCTTT. Its protein product is CASSPLVGATEAFF.

This clonotype was counted many times. The rearrangement joins TRBV27 to TRBJ2-3; unclear D gene. The CDR3 has 13 residues. CDR1 is MNHEY and CDR2 is SMNVEV in the germline V gene (reference sequence). V gave up 2 bases and J gave up 11 bases, with 14 bases separating them. The CDR3 region is CASSLRPHRVQYF. The CDR3 nucleotides read TGTGCCAGCAGTTTAAGGCCCCACCGGGTGCAGTATTTT.

This clonotype was counted a few times. The chain is built from TRBV7-9 and TRBJ2-2; the D is unclear. This CDR3 comprises 14 residues. Germline V gives CDR1 SEHNR, CDR2 FQNEAQ (reference sequence). V was clipped by 3 bases and J by 4 bases, with 9 bases between them. The CDR3 DNA reads TGTGCCAGCAGCTTTGGCTCTGCCACCGGGGAGCTGTTTTTT. It codes for CASSFGSATGELFF.

This clonotype was seen ten or more times. The chain uses TRBV7-9 and TRBJ1-4; 7 bases align to TRBD1. With V trimmed by 4 bases and J by 6 bases, 17 bases remained unmatched. Germline V CDR1 and CDR2: SEHNR, FQNEAQ (reference sequence). The CDR3 runs 18 residues. The CDR3 sequence is CASSSSIVQGRLDEKLFF. The CDR3, as DNA: TGTGCCAGCAGCTCCTCGATTGTACAGGGGCGGCTTGATGAAAAACTGTTTTTT.

In this sample, this clonotype turned up many times. The CDR3 region is CAISESGRVSEKLFF. The CDR3 DNA reads as TGTGCCATCAGTGAGTCCGGCAGGGTATCCGAAAAACTGTTTTTT. This chain joins TRBV10-3 and TRBJ1-4; a possible D gene is TRBD1 (5 bases). In germline, CDR1 is ENHRY, CDR2 SYGVKD. V was shortened by 0 bases and J by 8 bases, with 13 bases between the two germline ends. The CDR3 is made up of 15 amino acids.

This clonotype was detected many times. This chain uses TRBV6-5 with TRBJ2-1; 11 nucleotides match TRBD2. This CDR3 has 15 residues. The junction had 4 bases not matched to a gene; V was cut back by 6 bases and J by 3 bases. Per the germline V gene, CDR1 is MNHEY and CDR2 is SVGAGI. CDR3 sequence: CASSRSGRVYNEQFF. The CDR3 coding sequence is TGTGCCAGCAGCCGTAGCGGGAGGGTCTACAATGAGCAGTTCTTC.

In its sample, this clonotype was seen a few times. The rearrangement links TRBV27 to TRBJ1-2; 8 nucleotides align to TRBD1. From germline, CDR1 is MNHEY and CDR2 SMNVEV (reference sequence). The CDR3 is 17 amino acids. J lost 4 bases, V lost 3 bases, and 13 bases had no gene match. The CDR3 nucleotides read TGTGCCAGCAGTTTTACAGTTTTACCAGGGGGCGGCTATGGCTACACCTTC. This sequence encodes CASSFTVLPGGGYGYTF.

The sample holds many counts of this clonotype. The J gene is TRBJ2-2, the V gene TRBV6-2 or TRBV6-3, with unresolved D. Per germline, CDR1 MNHEY and CDR2 SVGEGT. Trimming pared 0 bases from V and 4 bases from J, leaving 9 bases between. CDR3 length: 15 residues. The CDR3 nucleotides read TGTGCCAGCAGTTACTCACCCGGGTTCACCGGGGAGCTGTTTTTT. As protein: CASSYSPGFTGELFF.